A single sample gave rise to the 24 T cell receptor beta chains below, sequenced in a study of STAT5B mutations in CD4+ large granular lymphocyte leukemia (dated by TCRdb to between 2022 and 2023). Library preparation was by the immunoSEQ multiplex PCR assay. Here the immuneACCESS table is served through TCRdb, limited to in-frame sequences with V and J called. Missing clones are a known gap in these copies; in checked studies unresolved V genes cover under half, and the rest lacks a known reason. The sample includes roughly 40,000 clones, with roughly 76% observed a single time. Of the sample, 3.6% is held by the ten largest clones. Sequencing was performed on CD4+ T cells from blood buffy coats. The receptors shown here come from a human donor in good health.

The chain recombines TRBV4-3 with TRBJ2-1; D remains unclear. The germline V gene encodes CDR1 LGHNA and CDR2 YSLEER. The CDR3 sequence is 14 residues long. V lost 0 bases and J 6 bases, leaving 9 bases between the germline ends. This chain's CDR3 is CASSQEGPANEQFF. The CDR3 coding sequence is TGCGCCAGCAGCCAAGAGGGCCCAGCCAATGAGCAGTTCTTC.

The chain uses TRBV30 and TRBJ1-5; 10 positions agree with TRBD1. CDR3 size: 13 residues. From germline, CDR1 is GTSNPN and CDR2 SVGIG (reference sequence). J lost 6 bases, V lost 3 bases, and 2 bases had no gene match. The CDR3 region is CAWRTGGSQPQHF. In DNA form, the CDR3 reads TGTGCCTGGAGGACAGGGGGCAGTCAGCCCCAGCATTTT.

The chain employs TRBV5-5 and TRBJ2-7, with D possibly TRBD1 on 7 matching bases. From germline, CDR1 is SGHKS and CDR2 YYEKEE (reference sequence). V lost 1 base and J 1 base, leaving 15 bases between the germline ends. This CDR3 has 16 amino acids. The CDR3 DNA is TGTGCCAGCAGCTTGCGCGCAGGGGGGCTTTCCTACGAGCAGTACTTC. It specifies CASSLRAGGLSYEQYF.

This clone was picked up one time. This rearrangement joins TRBV2 to TRBJ2-3; no clear D gene. CDR3 length: 13 residues. The V gene's germline CDR1 is SNHLY and CDR2 FYNNEI. V was trimmed by 7 bases and J by 4 bases, leaving 12 bases between them. CDR3 protein: CASKVSPPDTQYF. CDR3 DNA: TGTGCCAGCAAGGTGTCCCCCCCAGATACGCAGTATTTT. The variable domain in full, completed from reference TRBV2 and TRBJ2-3, reads EPEVTQTPSHQVTQMGQEVILRCVPISNHLYFYWYRQILGQKVEFLVSFYNNEISEKSEIFDDQFSVERPDGSNFTLKIRSTKLEDSAMYFCASKVSPPDTQYFGPGTRLTVL.

The genes are TRBV4-3 and TRBJ2-3; no clear D. The CDR3 has 15 residues. V was clipped by 0 bases and J by 2 bases, with 9 bases between them. Germline V CDR1 and CDR2: LGHNA, YSLEER. CDR3 coding DNA: TGCGCCAGCAGCCAAGAACTGGATCTCACAGATACGCAGTATTTT. It yields the protein CASSQELDLTDTQYF.

The V call is TRBV6-1, the J call TRBJ1-2; D is unresolved. Germline CDR1 MNHNS, CDR2 SASEGT. The ends were cut back, 0 bases at V and 3 bases at J, with 14 bases in the middle. The CDR3 is 16 residues long. The CDR3 coding sequence is TGTGCCAGCAGTGAAGCAAGAGGAGGGAATTACTATGGCTACACCTTC. Its translation: CASSEARGGNYYGYTF.

This chain connects TRBV2 to TRBJ1-3; TRBD1 matches at 7 bases. With 7 bases clipped from V and 2 bases from J, the junction kept 5 bases outside the gene matches. The CDR3 extends over 14 amino acids. CDR1 and CDR2 from the germline V gene are SNHLY and FYNNEI. The CDR3 region has the DNA TGTGCCAGCAACATACAGGGGACTGGAAACACCATATATTTT. It is translated as CASNIQGTGNTIYF.

This chain uses TRBV5-8 with TRBJ1-1; TRBD1 matches 9 bases. The length of the CDR3 is 16 residues. The germline CDR1 and CDR2 sequences are SGHTS and YDEGEE. Trimming took 3 bases from V and 0 from J; bases not matched to a gene: 6. CDR3 residues: CASSSGQGNMNTEAFF. DNA of the CDR3: TGTGCCAGCAGCTCCGGACAGGGGAATATGAACACTGAAGCTTTCTTT.

This rearrangement joins TRBV2 to TRBJ1-5; TRBD1 might be the D (6 bases). CDR3 length: 18 residues. Germline assignment: CDR1 SNHLY and CDR2 FYNNEI. Trimming pared 6 bases from V and 2 bases from J, leaving 23 bases between. CDR3 protein: CASRAPEQGLMGNQPQHF. Written as DNA, the CDR3 is TGTGCCAGCAGGGCCCCCGAACAGGGACTAATGGGCAATCAGCCCCAGCATTTT.

This chain uses TRBV27 with TRBJ2-3, with 9 bases lining up with TRBD2. Germline loops: CDR1 MNHEY, CDR2 SMNVEV (reference sequence). The V and J ends lost 5 bases and 2 bases, in that order; junction bases with no gene match: 8. This CDR3 comprises 16 residues. The CDR3 nucleotides read TGTGCCAGCAGTATAGGGCGCGGGGGGGTCACAGATACGCAGTATTTT. The encoded protein is CASSIGRGGVTDTQYF.

The chain employs TRBV11-2 and TRBJ2-7; tentatively, D is TRBD1 or TRBD2 (5 bases each). The V end was cut by 5 bases, the J end by 2 bases, with 7 bases between. This CDR3 contains 12 residues. The V gene's germline CDR1 is SGHAT and CDR2 FQNNGV. The CDR3 here is CASSQGPYEQYF. For the CDR3, the DNA is TGTGCCAGCAGCCAGGGACCCTACGAGCAGTACTTC.

The chain uses TRBV19 and TRBJ1-3, with D hard to call. Germline lookup yields CDR1 LNHDA and CDR2 SQIVND (reference sequence). V gave up 8 bases and J gave up 0 bases, with 11 bases separating them. This CDR3 is built from 14 residues. DNA for the CDR3: TGTGCCAGTGAAGACAATTCCTCTGGAAACACCATATATTTT. Translated: CASEDNSSGNTIYF.

This chain links TRBV5-1 with TRBJ2-1; TRBD2 aligns across 11 bases. V was pared by 2 bases and J by 9 bases, with 4 bases of the junction left unmatched. Germline V CDR1 and CDR2: SGHRS, YFSETQ. The CDR3 sequence is 14 residues long. The CDR3 loop is CASSFLAGGGEQFF. Written as DNA, the CDR3 is TGCGCCAGCAGCTTCCTAGCGGGGGGAGGTGAGCAGTTCTTC.

The chain combines TRBV6-1 with TRBJ2-1, with 9 bases lining up with TRBD2. V was pared by 1 base and J by 5 bases, with 9 bases of the junction left unmatched. Germline V lookup: CDR1 MNHNS, CDR2 SASEGT. The CDR3 has 17 residues. The CDR3 region is CASSEGLVTSGHNEQFF. The CDR3 DNA follows: TGTGCCAGCAGTGAAGGTCTTGTGACTAGCGGACACAATGAGCAGTTCTTC.

This clone was found a few times. The V and J genes are TRBV7-9 and TRBJ2-7; D not resolved. The CDR3 has 12 amino acids. CDR1 and CDR2 (germline): SEHNR, FQNEAQ (reference sequence). The V and J ends lost 1 base and 5 bases respectively, with 6 bases between them. CDR3 protein: CASSLVLNEQYF. The DNA for the CDR3 is TGTGCCAGCAGCTTAGTGTTGAACGAGCAGTACTTC.

The chain employs TRBV25-1 and TRBJ2-1; 9 bases line up with TRBD2. Trimming took 3 bases from V and 5 from J; bases not matched to a gene: 8. From germline, CDR1 is MGHDK and CDR2 SYGVNS. The CDR3 consists of 16 residues. CDR3 DNA sequence: TGTGCCAGCAGTGACCAGGGACTAGCAGTAAACAATGAGCAGTTCTTC. Translating it yields CASSDQGLAVNNEQFF.

This clone was counted only a few times. The chain carries TRBV2 and TRBJ2-7; tentatively, D is TRBD1 (5 bases). Germline-derived CDR1 and CDR2 are SNHLY and FYNNEI. The V and J ends lost 3 bases and 5 bases respectively, with 14 bases between them. The CDR3 has 14 amino acids. Written as DNA, the CDR3 is TGTGCCAGCAGTGAGTGGACATCCCTCCACGAGCAGTACTTC. Its protein is CASSEWTSLHEQYF. Complete variable domain (other parts from reference TRBV2 and TRBJ2-7): EPEVTQTPSHQVTQMGQEVILRCVPISNHLYFYWYRQILGQKVEFLVSFYNNEISEKSEIFDDQFSVERPDGSNFTLKIRSTKLEDSAMYFCASSEWTSLHEQYFGPGTRLTVT.

This chain links TRBV2 with TRBJ2-1, with 7 nucleotides matching TRBD1. This CDR3 contains 14 residues. The V gene's germline CDR1 is SNHLY and CDR2 FYNNEI. V was pared by 6 bases and J by 6 bases, with 8 bases of the junction left unmatched. The chain's CDR3 is CASRWTGSGNEQFF. CDR3 nucleotide sequence: TGTGCCAGCAGGTGGACAGGCAGCGGCAATGAGCAGTTCTTC.

This rearrangement joins TRBV6-5 to TRBJ2-7; D gene ambiguous. The CDR3 is 15 residues long. Germline-derived CDR1 and CDR2 are MNHEY and SVGAGI. With 0 bases removed from V and 2 bases from J, the gap between germline ends came to 11 bases. CDR3 protein: CASSYSDGLTYEQYF. CDR3 nucleotides: TGTGCCAGCAGTTACTCGGACGGTCTCACCTACGAGCAGTACTTC.

In this sample, this clone turned up once. The V gene is TRBV30, the J gene TRBJ2-2; the match to TRBD2 covers 7 bases. The CDR3 totals 14 residues. Trimming at V came to 1 base and at J to 2 bases, leaving 1 base not matched to a gene. Per the germline V gene, CDR1 is GTSNPN and CDR2 is SVGIG (reference sequence). CDR3 loop: CAWSGGRNTGELFF. DNA of the CDR3: TGTGCCTGGAGTGGCGGGAGAAACACCGGGGAGCTGTTTTTT.

The chain joins TRBV6-6 to TRBJ2-1; 9 nucleotides line up with TRBD2. The CDR3 totals 14 residues. Per the germline V gene, CDR1 is MNHNY and CDR2 is SVGAGI (reference sequence). J was trimmed by 8 bases and V by 8 bases; bases with no gene match: 10. The CDR3 DNA is TGTGCCAGCCATGACATAGCGGGAGTTTATGAGCAGTTCTTC. Translating it yields CASHDIAGVYEQFF.

The chain carries TRBV27 and TRBJ2-1; the D is unclear. V lost 4 bases, J lost 0 bases, and 10 bases lay in between. The CDR3 has 15 residues. Germline lookup yields CDR1 MNHEY and CDR2 SMNVEV (reference sequence). CDR3 coding DNA: TGTGCCAGCAGTTCGTCTGGCCGCTCCTACAATGAGCAGTTCTTC. The encoded protein is CASSSSGRSYNEQFF.

The rearrangement links TRBV4-1 to TRBJ2-7; TRBD2 agrees at 7 bases. CDR3 length equals 15 residues. The germline CDR1 and CDR2 sequences are MGHRA and YSYEKL. Trimming took 2 bases from V and 2 from J; bases not matched to a gene: 6. This CDR3 is CASSQPTSAAYEQYF. DNA for the CDR3: TGCGCCAGCAGCCAACCTACTAGCGCCGCCTACGAGCAGTACTTC.

The rearrangement links TRBV7-6 to TRBJ2-1; 9 bases map to TRBD1. The J segment lost 2 bases and the V segment lost 5 bases, leaving 7 bases of the junction unmatched. Germline CDR1 SGHVS, CDR2 FNYEAQ. The CDR3 extends over 16 amino acids. This CDR3 reads CASSRGQGPTYNEQFF. The DNA of the CDR3 is TGTGCCAGCAGCCGAGGACAGGGGCCCACCTACAATGAGCAGTTCTTC.